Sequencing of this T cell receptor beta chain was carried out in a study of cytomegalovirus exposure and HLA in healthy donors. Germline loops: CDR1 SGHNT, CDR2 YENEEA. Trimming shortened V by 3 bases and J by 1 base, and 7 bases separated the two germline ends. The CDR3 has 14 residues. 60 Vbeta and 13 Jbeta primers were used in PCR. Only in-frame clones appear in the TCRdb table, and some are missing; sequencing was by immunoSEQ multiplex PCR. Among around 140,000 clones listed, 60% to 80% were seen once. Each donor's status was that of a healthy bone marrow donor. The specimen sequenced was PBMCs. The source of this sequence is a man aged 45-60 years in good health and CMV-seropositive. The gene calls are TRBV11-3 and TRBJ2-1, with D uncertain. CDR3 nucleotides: TGTGCCAGCAGCTTCTCCGTTTCCTACAATGAGCAGTTCTTC. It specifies CASSFSVSYNEQFF.